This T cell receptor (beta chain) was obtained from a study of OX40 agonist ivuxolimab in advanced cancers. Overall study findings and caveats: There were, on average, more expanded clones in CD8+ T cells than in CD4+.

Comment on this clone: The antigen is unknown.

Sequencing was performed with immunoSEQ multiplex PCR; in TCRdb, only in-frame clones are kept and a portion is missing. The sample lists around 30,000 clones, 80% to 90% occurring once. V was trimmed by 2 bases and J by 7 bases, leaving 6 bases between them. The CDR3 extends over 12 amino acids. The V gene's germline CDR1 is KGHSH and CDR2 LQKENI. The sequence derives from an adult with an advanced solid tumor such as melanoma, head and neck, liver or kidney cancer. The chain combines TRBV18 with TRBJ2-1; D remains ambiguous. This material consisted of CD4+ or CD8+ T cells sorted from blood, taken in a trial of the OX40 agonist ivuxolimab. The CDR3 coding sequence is TGTGCCAGCTCACCAATTTTGAATGAGCAGTTCTTC. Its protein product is CASSPILNEQFF.